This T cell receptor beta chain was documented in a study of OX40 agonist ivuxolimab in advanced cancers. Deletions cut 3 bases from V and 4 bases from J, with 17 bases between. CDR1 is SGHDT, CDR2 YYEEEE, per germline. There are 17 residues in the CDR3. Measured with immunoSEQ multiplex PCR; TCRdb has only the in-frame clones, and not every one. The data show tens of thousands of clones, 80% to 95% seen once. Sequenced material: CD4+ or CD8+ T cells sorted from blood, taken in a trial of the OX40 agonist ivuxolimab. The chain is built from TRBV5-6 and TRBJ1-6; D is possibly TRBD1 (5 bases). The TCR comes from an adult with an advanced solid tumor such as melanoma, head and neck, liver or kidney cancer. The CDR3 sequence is CASSSVRAGRYNSPLHF. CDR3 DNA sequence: TGTGCCAGCAGCTCGGTAAGGGCGGGACGGTATAATTCACCCCTCCACTTT.